This paragraph reports one T cell receptor beta chain. Its specific antigen is unknown. Base qualities are not provided; no much larger clone lies one nucleotide away. The germline V gene yields MDHEN for CDR1 and SYDVKM for CDR2. Ends trimmed: V by 6 bases, J by 3 bases; bases unmatched to a gene: 10. Its CDR3 holds 16 amino acids, cysteine through phenylalanine. The DNA shown is the 48-base CDR3, in frame from base 1. The sample originates from a study of blood T cell repertoires in COVID-19 (dated by TCRdb to about 2020). Describing the broader study: Samples covering the acute and convalescent phases of COVID-19 were provided by collaborators in the United States, Italy and Spain. The samples were drawn from the first 160 participants of the ongoing ImmuneRACE study and from about 1,200 subjects provided by 6 global collaborators. The prospective study material was composed of cDNA or gDNA derived from T cells, B-cell-depleted T cells, or PBMCs. Subjects who had been exposed to COVID-19, were actively infected with it, or had recovered from it provided the deeply sampled blood TCRbeta repertoires that made up the dataset. The repertoires were released in a freely available public database intended as a resource for research on the immune response to SARS-CoV-2. Nearly every sample came with metadata listing a de-identified subject ID, COVID-19 status, age in years and sex. Where available, HLA class I and class II types were taken from metadata supplied by the sample provider and were not determined by assay-based typing. The study at large found these results: The quantity of clinical and demographic metadata differed by source and by participant and was supplied without curation.

TCRbeta CDR3 regions were amplified from genomic DNA by means of the immunoSEQ Assay, a bias-controlled multiplex PCR. Concerning the study's data processing: The number of nucleated cells in each sample was estimated from the amplification of reference gene primers within the assay. To quantify the absolute abundance of each unique TCRbeta CDR3 rearrangement, sequence reads were collapsed and filtered. For each sample, productive Simpson clonality was calculated as the square root of Simpson's diversity index over productive rearrangements. The clones in this table, taken by TCRdb from immuneACCESS, are in-frame only. Not every clone is retained; where verified, under half of the shortfall comes from an unresolved V gene, and the cause of the rest is unknown. The V and J calls and the clone size are those of that table, but D and trimming were determined from the DNA. Present in this sample are 150,000 to 200,000 clones, 70% to 90% of which were seen just once. The ten largest clones capture 15% to 20% of the sample.

In Seattle, one collaborating source enrolled patients while the infection was active and tracked those patients longitudinally over the course of disease. Collaborating institutions collected whole blood in K2EDTA tubes following their own protocols. For TCRbeta analysis, collaborators shipped samples in one of three forms: frozen whole blood, isolated PBMCs, or DNA extracted from either of those sample types. The source of this sequence is a person in their 70s with COVID-19, enrolled during active disease. Sequences were obtained from peripheral blood. The chain was built from TRBV28 and TRBJ1-5, and 8 junctional nucleotides match TRBD1. Read as DNA, the sequence is TGTGCCAGCAGCTCCGGTGCGCAGGGGGCCAATCAGCCCCAGCATTTT. This encodes CASSSGAQGANQPQHF.